This is a list of T cell receptor beta chains from one sample in a study. TCRdb used MiXCR to reprocess the 5' RACE reads, holding one entry per CDR3 protein. Among approximately 23,000 distinct CDR3 sequences listed, more than 30% were seen once. Sequencing used tumor-infiltrating naive CD4+ T cells sorted from the breast tumor. The source is a female donor with breast cancer. Both conserved end residues are part of each CDR3. The D gene is left open where the match is weak. Clone size, where shown, is once, few, many, or a class for clones that have expanded.

d_gene: NA; j_gene: TRBJ1-1; abundance: NA; v_gene: TRBV11-2; CDR3nt: TGTGCCAGCAGCTTGGACGAATGGACTGAAGCTTCCTTT; CDR3aa: CASSLDEWTEASF
d_gene: NA; j_gene: TRBJ2-6; abundance: many; v_gene: TRBV25-1; CDR3nt: TGTGCCAGCAGTGAACCTGAGGTATCCGGGGCCAACGTCCTGACTTTC; CDR3aa: CASSEPEVSGANVLTF
d_gene: NA; j_gene: TRBJ2-7; abundance: many; v_gene: TRBV6-6; CDR3nt: TGTGCCAGCAGTTACCCTCCCAGACAGGTTTCCTACGAGCAGTACTTC; CDR3aa: CASSYPPRQVSYEQYF
d_gene: TRBD1; j_gene: TRBJ2-2; abundance: many; v_gene: TRBV4-2; CDR3nt: TGTGCCAGCAGCCAAGGGACAGGGGACACCGGGGAGCTGTTTTTT; CDR3aa: CASSQGTGDTGELFF
d_gene: TRBD2; j_gene: TRBJ2-1; abundance: few; v_gene: TRBV6-6; CDR3nt: TGTGCCAGCAGTTACCCTCCGACTAGCGGGAGTCGCAATGAGCAGTTCTTC; CDR3aa: CASSYPPTSGSRNEQFF
d_gene: NA; j_gene: TRBJ2-3; abundance: many; v_gene: TRBV10-2; CDR3nt: TGCGCCAGCAGGACTAGCACAGATACGCAGTATTTT; CDR3aa: CASRTSTDTQYF
d_gene: TRBD2; j_gene: TRBJ2-1; abundance: medium-sized; v_gene: TRBV9; CDR3nt: TGTGCCAGCAGCGCGACTAGCGGGAGTTCTTACAATGAGCAGTTCTTC; CDR3aa: CASSATSGSSYNEQFF
d_gene: TRBD1; j_gene: TRBJ1-2; abundance: few; v_gene: TRBV6-1; CDR3nt: TGTGCCAGCAGTGACTCCAGGGGGTTCTATGGCTACACCTTC; CDR3aa: CASSDSRGFYGYTF
d_gene: NA; j_gene: TRBJ2-1; abundance: few; v_gene: TRBV5-1; CDR3nt: TGCGCCAGCAGCTCCCGGGGTTCTCCCTCTATCGATGAGCAGTTCTTC; CDR3aa: CASSSRGSPSIDEQFF
d_gene: NA; j_gene: TRBJ2-1; abundance: few; v_gene: TRBV6-5; CDR3nt: TGTGCCAGCAGTTATTTTTCCGGTAATGAGCAGTTCTTC; CDR3aa: CASSYFSGNEQFF
d_gene: NA; j_gene: TRBJ1-5; abundance: many; v_gene: TRBV19; CDR3nt: TGTGCCAGTACAGGGGATAGCAATCAGCCCCAGCATTTT; CDR3aa: CASTGDSNQPQHF
d_gene: TRBD2; j_gene: TRBJ2-1; abundance: few; v_gene: TRBV6-6; CDR3nt: TGTGCCAGCAGTTTTGCGGGAGCGGCTAATGAGCAGTTCTTC; CDR3aa: CASSFAGAANEQFF
d_gene: NA; j_gene: TRBJ2-3; abundance: NA; v_gene: TRBV20-1; CDR3nt: TGCAGTGCTAGAGGGGGAGTGGCAGATACGCAGTATTTT; CDR3aa: CSARGGVADTQYF
d_gene: NA; j_gene: TRBJ2-3; abundance: NA; v_gene: TRBV6-5; CDR3nt: TGTGCCAGCAGTTACATCAGAGATCGCACCGATACGCAGTATTTT; CDR3aa: CASSYIRDRTDTQYF
d_gene: NA; j_gene: TRBJ2-2; abundance: few; v_gene: TRBV24-1; CDR3nt: TGTGCCACCAGTGATCCGATCACCGGGGAGCTGTTTTTT; CDR3aa: CATSDPITGELFF
d_gene: NA; j_gene: TRBJ2-2; abundance: many; v_gene: TRBV7-6; CDR3nt: TGTGCCAGCAGCTTAGGGAACACCGGGGAGCTGTTTTTT; CDR3aa: CASSLGNTGELFF
d_gene: NA; j_gene: TRBJ1-6; abundance: many; v_gene: TRBV2; CDR3nt: TGTGCCAGCAGGGGCGGGTTGAATAATTCACCCCTCCACTTT; CDR3aa: CASRGGLNNSPLHF
d_gene: NA; j_gene: TRBJ2-1; abundance: many; v_gene: TRBV7-2; CDR3nt: TGTGCCAGCAGCTTAGGATTGAACAGAGACAATGAGCAGTTCTTC; CDR3aa: CASSLGLNRDNEQFF
d_gene: NA; j_gene: TRBJ1-2; abundance: NA; v_gene: TRBV21-1; CDR3nt: TGTGCCAGCAGCAAAGGGGGAGGGGACTATGGCTACACCTTC; CDR3aa: CASSKGGGDYGYTF
d_gene: NA; j_gene: TRBJ1-6; abundance: NA; v_gene: TRBV6-1; CDR3nt: TGTGCCAGCGTTGGAGCCTCAGGGTCACCCCTCCACTTT; CDR3aa: CASVGASGSPLHF
d_gene: TRBD1; j_gene: TRBJ2-7; abundance: NA; v_gene: TRBV27; CDR3nt: TGTGCCAGCAGTTTAAGGGACAGGGCCTACGAGCAGTACTTC; CDR3aa: CASSLRDRAYEQYF
d_gene: NA; j_gene: TRBJ1-2; abundance: medium-sized; v_gene: TRBV29-1; CDR3nt: TGCAGCGTTTGGGACGACCAAGATGGCTACACCTTC; CDR3aa: CSVWDDQDGYTF
d_gene: NA; j_gene: TRBJ1-1; abundance: few; v_gene: TRBV3-1; CDR3nt: TGTGCCAGCAGCCATAGCAGGGTTGGAGGCACTGAAGCTTTCTTT; CDR3aa: CASSHSRVGGTEAFF
d_gene: NA; j_gene: TRBJ1-1; abundance: few; v_gene: TRBV15; CDR3nt: TGTGCCACCAGCAGGGAACTGGGGAGGACTGAAGCTTTCTTT; CDR3aa: CATSRELGRTEAFF
d_gene: NA; j_gene: TRBJ1-1; abundance: many; v_gene: TRBV29-1; CDR3nt: TGCAGCGTTGCTCCTATGAACACTGAAGCTTTCTTT; CDR3aa: CSVAPMNTEAFF
d_gene: NA; j_gene: TRBJ2-1; abundance: NA; v_gene: TRBV30; CDR3nt: TGTGCCTGGAGTGTCGGGGTGGGGAATGAGCAGTTCTTC; CDR3aa: CAWSVGVGNEQFF
d_gene: TRBD2; j_gene: TRBJ2-1; abundance: medium-sized; v_gene: TRBV6-1; CDR3nt: TGTGCCAGCAGTGGGCTTCTAGCGGAACTGAATGAGCAGTTCTTC; CDR3aa: CASSGLLAELNEQFF
d_gene: NA; j_gene: TRBJ1-5; abundance: few; v_gene: TRBV20-1; CDR3nt: TGCAGTGCTAGGGGGGGTACGGCCAGTTATAGCAATCAGCCCCAGCATTTT; CDR3aa: CSARGGTASYSNQPQHF
d_gene: TRBD1; j_gene: TRBJ1-2; abundance: medium-sized; v_gene: TRBV20-1; CDR3nt: TGCAGTGCTATTAGACAGGGACATGATGGCTACACCTTC; CDR3aa: CSAIRQGHDGYTF
d_gene: NA; j_gene: TRBJ2-2; abundance: many; v_gene: TRBV11-2; CDR3nt: TGTGCCACCAACCGGTGGGTCGGGGAGCTGTTTTTT; CDR3aa: CATNRWVGELFF
d_gene: TRBD2; j_gene: TRBJ2-3; abundance: many; v_gene: TRBV6-1; CDR3nt: TGTGCCAGTTTAGCGGGAGGGAGCACAGATACGCAGTATTTT; CDR3aa: CASLAGGSTDTQYF
d_gene: NA; j_gene: TRBJ2-7; abundance: NA; v_gene: TRBV12-3/TRBV12-4; CDR3nt: TGTGCCAGCAGAATCCGGGACCTCCACGAGCAGTACTTC; CDR3aa: CASRIRDLHEQYF
d_gene: NA; j_gene: TRBJ2-7; abundance: NA; v_gene: TRBV12-3/TRBV12-4; CDR3nt: TGTGCCAGCAGTCGCCTGGCGAGGAACGAGCAGTACTTC; CDR3aa: CASSRLARNEQYF
d_gene: TRBD2; j_gene: TRBJ2-1; abundance: NA; v_gene: TRBV6-5; CDR3nt: TGTGCCAGCAGTAGAACTAGCGCGAGGGTTGTGCAGTTCTTC; CDR3aa: CASSRTSARVVQFF
d_gene: TRBD2; j_gene: TRBJ2-1; abundance: NA; v_gene: TRBV5-1; CDR3nt: TGCGCCAGCAGCCAAGGTGGTAGCGGGTTACCTGAGCAGTTCTTC; CDR3aa: CASSQGGSGLPEQFF
d_gene: NA; j_gene: TRBJ2-7; abundance: medium-sized; v_gene: TRBV12-3/TRBV12-4; CDR3nt: TGTGCCAGCAGTCCGACACTGACCTACGAGCAGTACTTC; CDR3aa: CASSPTLTYEQYF
d_gene: NA; j_gene: TRBJ1-3; abundance: few; v_gene: TRBV6-5; CDR3nt: TGTGCCACCGCGGACGGAACCTATTACTCTGGAAACACCATATATTTT; CDR3aa: CATADGTYYSGNTIYF
d_gene: TRBD1; j_gene: TRBJ2-2; abundance: many; v_gene: TRBV30; CDR3nt: TGTGCCTGGAGCGCCGGAAGGACAGGGAGCACCGGGGAGCTGTTTTTT; CDR3aa: CAWSAGRTGSTGELFF
d_gene: TRBD1; j_gene: TRBJ1-1; abundance: many; v_gene: TRBV4-1; CDR3nt: TGCGCCAGCAGCCGGGGGACAGGGGATATAATAAGGAACACTGAAGCTTTCTTT; CDR3aa: CASSRGTGDIIRNTEAFF
d_gene: TRBD1; j_gene: TRBJ2-1; abundance: NA; v_gene: TRBV20-1; CDR3nt: TGCAGTGCTTCCCCCGGGACAGGGAGAAGTAATGAGCAGTTCTTC; CDR3aa: CSASPGTGRSNEQFF
d_gene: NA; j_gene: TRBJ2-7; abundance: NA; v_gene: TRBV6-5; CDR3nt: TGTGCCAGCAGTTACGGGCGGGGAGGGGGCGAGCAGTACTTC; CDR3aa: CASSYGRGGGEQYF
d_gene: NA; j_gene: TRBJ1-6; abundance: many; v_gene: TRBV6-5; CDR3nt: TGTGCCAGCCGAGGTTGGGATAATTCACCCCTCCACTTT; CDR3aa: CASRGWDNSPLHF
d_gene: NA; j_gene: TRBJ2-7; abundance: medium-sized; v_gene: TRBV6-5; CDR3nt: TGTGCCAGCAGTAAAACCGGGACGACCTCCTACGAGCAGTACTTC; CDR3aa: CASSKTGTTSYEQYF
d_gene: NA; j_gene: TRBJ1-2; abundance: many; v_gene: TRBV7-2; CDR3nt: TGTGCCAGCAGCTCGACAGGTCTAGCCTATGGCTACACCTTC; CDR3aa: CASSSTGLAYGYTF
d_gene: NA; j_gene: TRBJ1-2; abundance: medium-sized; v_gene: TRBV7-3; CDR3nt: TGTGCCAGCAGCCCGTCGGGGGTGTCAAACTATGGCTACACCTTC; CDR3aa: CASSPSGVSNYGYTF
d_gene: NA; j_gene: TRBJ1-1; abundance: NA; v_gene: TRBV20-1; CDR3nt: TGCAGTGCGACCGACCGCGGGGCCCTTGTTCTCTTT; CDR3aa: CSATDRGALVLF
d_gene: NA; j_gene: TRBJ2-1; abundance: NA; v_gene: TRBV5-1; CDR3nt: TGCACCAGCATGAGGGCAGGGTGGAATGAGCAGTTCTTC; CDR3aa: CTSMRAGWNEQFF
d_gene: NA; j_gene: TRBJ1-1; abundance: few; v_gene: TRBV6-5; CDR3nt: TGTGCCAGCAGTGGGGCTAGGGTGGTGAACACTGAAGCTTTCTTT; CDR3aa: CASSGARVVNTEAFF
d_gene: NA; j_gene: TRBJ2-1; abundance: once; v_gene: TRBV10-2; CDR3nt: TGCGCCAGCAGGGTGAGCTCCTACAATGAGCAGTTCTTC; CDR3aa: CASRVSSYNEQFF
d_gene: NA; j_gene: TRBJ2-7; abundance: NA; v_gene: TRBV7-9; CDR3nt: TGTGCCTGCAGCATAGCGCGCGAGCAGTACTTC; CDR3aa: CACSIAREQYF
d_gene: NA; j_gene: TRBJ1-1; abundance: medium-sized; v_gene: TRBV30; CDR3nt: TGTGCCTGGAGTGTACGGGGGGAAGGGAACACTGAAGCTTTCTTT; CDR3aa: CAWSVRGEGNTEAFF
d_gene: NA; j_gene: TRBJ2-1; abundance: many; v_gene: TRBV18; CDR3nt: TGTGCCAGCTCACGATCCACAGGGAAGGCCTACAATGAGCAGTTCTTC; CDR3aa: CASSRSTGKAYNEQFF
d_gene: NA; j_gene: TRBJ1-1; abundance: many; v_gene: TRBV4-1; CDR3nt: TGCGCCAGCAGCCTGGGAGCGGGCGGGAACACTGAAGCTTTCTTT; CDR3aa: CASSLGAGGNTEAFF
d_gene: NA; j_gene: TRBJ2-7; abundance: many; v_gene: TRBV7-9; CDR3nt: TGTGCCACTTGGGTGGTCCCGGGCGAGCAGTACTTC; CDR3aa: CATWVVPGEQYF